The present T cell receptor (beta chain) was sequenced within a study of regulatory T cells in long-lasting Graves disease. The time point: persistent/refractory GD, antithyroid drugs over 5 years with positive TRAb. With RNA extracted from PBMCs as input, the TCR library was made. Germline-derived CDR1 and CDR2 are SGHRS and YFSETQ. Between the trimmed V and J ends, which lost 1 base and 2 bases, there was a span of 9 bases. This CDR3 contains 14 residues. In this sample, this clonotype turned up a few times. Relying on iRepertoire HTBI primers and Arm-PCR of CDR3 regions, the team built TCR beta libraries. TCRdb recomputed calls from the multiplex PCR reads with MiXCR, one row per CDR3 protein. The table lists about 460,000 distinct CDR3 sequences, about 22% of them singletons.

The chain carries TRBV5-1 and TRBJ2-5; D may be TRBD2 (5 bases). The source is a female donor with Graves disease. The sample in question was peripheral blood mononuclear cells (PBMCs), obtained when the disease was refractory, from a patient treated with antithyroid drugs. CDR3 sequence (DNA): TGCGCCAGCAGCTTGTCTGAGGGACAAGAGACCCAGTACTTC. It codes for CASSLSEGQETQYF.